Following are 8 T cell receptor beta chains from one sample sequenced in a study of blood T cell repertoires in COVID-19. Generated by immunoSEQ multiplex PCR, the TCRdb table keeps only in-frame clones and is missing some. The sample holds approximately 110,000 clones, less than 85% seen once. The sample taken for sequencing was peripheral blood. The receptor source for this set is a human donor in a cohort sampled during active or convalescent COVID-19.

This chain links TRBV6-2 or TRBV6-3 with TRBJ1-5; D possibly corresponds to TRBD1 (6 bases). Germline V gene sequence: CDR1 MNHEY, CDR2 SVGEGT. The V end lost 5 bases, the J end lost 1 base, and 30 bases lay between the germline ends. This CDR3 is 21 amino acids long. The CDR3 DNA follows: TGTGCCAGCAGTGAGCTCCAGAGAGGGGGTCTCCAGGGGATAAGCAATCAGCCCCAGCATTTT. This encodes CASSELQRGGLQGISNQPQHF.

The J gene is TRBJ1-4, the V gene TRBV7-9; 10 bases agree with TRBD1. The CDR3 sequence is 17 residues long. J lost 5 bases, V lost 2 bases, and 8 bases had no gene match. CDR1 SEHNR and CDR2 FQNEAQ come from the germline V gene (reference sequence). CDR3 region: CASSLRGAGQGNEKLFF. The CDR3 nucleotides read TGTGCCAGCAGCTTAAGGGGAGCGGGACAGGGGAATGAAAAACTGTTTTTT.

The V gene is TRBV3-1 (or the pseudogene TRBV3-2), the J gene TRBJ1-5; the match to TRBD1 covers 9 bases. V was pared by 3 bases and J by 2 bases, with 5 bases of the junction left unmatched. The CDR3 extends over 16 amino acids. Germline values: CDR1 LGHDT, CDR2 YNNKEL (reference sequence). DNA for the CDR3: TGTGCCAGCAGCCAGTACAGGGGGCCCGGCAATCAGCCCCAGCATTTT. Its translation is CASSQYRGPGNQPQHF.

The gene calls are TRBV6-5 and TRBJ1-2; D unclear. The CDR3 runs to 12 residues. From germline, CDR1 is MNHEY and CDR2 SVGAGI. Trimming removed 6 bases at V and 7 bases at J, with 12 bases between. The CDR3 reads CASRLGRVGYTF. The CDR3, as DNA: TGTGCCAGCAGATTAGGGAGGGTTGGCTACACCTTC.

The J gene is TRBJ2-6, the V gene TRBV5-4; possibly TRBD2 for D (5 bases). The CDR3 totals 16 residues. The ends were cut back, 3 bases at V and 0 bases at J, with 10 bases in the middle. The V gene's germline CDR1 is SGHNT and CDR2 YYREEE (reference sequence). The chain's CDR3 is CASSSGMPSGANVLTF. The CDR3 DNA sequence: TGTGCCAGCAGCTCCGGGATGCCCTCTGGGGCCAACGTCCTGACTTTC.

This clone occurred once. This rearrangement joins TRBV30 to TRBJ1-1; D is perhaps TRBD1 (5 bases). This CDR3 has 13 amino acids. V shed 4 bases and J shed 6 bases, with 15 bases lying between them. Per germline, CDR1 GTSNPN and CDR2 SVGIG (reference sequence). DNA of the CDR3: TGTGCCTGGACCCGTGGGCCAGGGTCTGAAGCTTTCTTT. It specifies CAWTRGPGSEAFF.

This chain connects TRBV27 to TRBJ1-2; TRBD1 agrees at 7 bases. Germline values: CDR1 MNHEY, CDR2 SMNVEV (reference sequence). Losses at the gene ends were 7 bases for V and 0 bases for J; bases not matched to a gene: 8. The CDR3 has 15 amino acids. CDR3 sequence (DNA): TGTGCCAGCAATATAGGGGACAGACCTAACTATGGCTACACCTTC. Translating gives CASNIGDRPNYGYTF.

This rearrangement joins TRBV18 to TRBJ2-1, with 7 nucleotides matching TRBD1. CDR1 KGHSH and CDR2 LQKENI come from the germline V gene. The CDR3 consists of 13 residues. V dropped 5 bases and J dropped 7; count of bases not matched to a gene: 5. CDR3 in DNA: TGTGCCAGCTCAGCAGAACAGGGGAATGAGCAGTTCTTC. Translated: CASSAEQGNEQFF.